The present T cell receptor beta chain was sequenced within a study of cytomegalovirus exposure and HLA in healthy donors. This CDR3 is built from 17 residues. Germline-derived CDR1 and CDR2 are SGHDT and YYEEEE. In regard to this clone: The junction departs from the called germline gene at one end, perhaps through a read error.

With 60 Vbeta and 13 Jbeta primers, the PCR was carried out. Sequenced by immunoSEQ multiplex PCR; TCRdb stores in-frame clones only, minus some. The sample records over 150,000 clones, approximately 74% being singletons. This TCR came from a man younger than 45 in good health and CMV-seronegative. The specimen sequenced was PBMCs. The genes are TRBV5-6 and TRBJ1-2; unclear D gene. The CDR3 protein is CASSLASIDPSRYGYPF. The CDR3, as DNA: TGTGCCAGCAGCTTGGCCTCGATCGACCCCTCGAGGTATGGCTACCCCTTC.